These T cell receptor beta chains were read from a single sample in a study of cytomegalovirus exposure and HLA in healthy donors. Sequenced by immunoSEQ multiplex PCR; TCRdb stores in-frame clones only, minus some. The sample has about 100,000 clones; roughly three quarters are singletons. The material sequenced was PBMCs. These receptors came from a woman aged 40-49 years in good health and CMV-seronegative. CDR3s include the opening cysteine and the closing phenylalanine or tryptophan. D genes are given only for firm matches. Expanded clones are given a class, and other clones once, few, many or no size at all.

D gene	clone size	V gene	J gene	CDR3 protein	CDR3 DNA
TRBD2	NA	TRBV9	TRBJ2-3	CASSVTFSGRAGTDTQYF	TGTGCCAGCAGCGTTACTTTTAGCGGGAGGGCCGGAACAGATACGCAGTATTTT
TRBD2	NA	TRBV6-6	TRBJ2-7	CASRPSGSSYEQYF	TGTGCCAGCAGACCTAGCGGGAGCTCCTACGAGCAGTACTTC
TRBD1	NA	TRBV7-9	TRBJ1-1	CASNDDQGGFF	TGTGCCAGCAATGACGATCAGGGGGGTTTCTTT
TRBD1	once	TRBV6-6	TRBJ2-2	CASRETGYTGELFF	TGTGCCAGCAGGGAGACAGGGTACACCGGGGAGCTGTTTTTT
TRBD2	few	TRBV4-1	TRBJ2-7	CATSPLAGGYEQYF	TGCGCCACCTCCCCCCTAGCGGGAGGGTACGAGCAGTACTTC
TRBD1	NA	TRBV7-2	TRBJ1-1	CASSLTPGQGYAFF	TGTGCCAGCAGCTTAACGCCGGGACAGGGTTATGCTTTCTTT
TRBD1	once	TRBV7-2	TRBJ2-7	CASSWGQGASGQYF	TGTGCCAGCAGCTGGGGACAGGGGGCAAGCGGGCAGTACTTC
TRBD1	NA	TRBV7-9	TRBJ2-5	CASSARQGQETQYF	TGTGCCAGCAGCGCACGACAGGGGCAAGAGACCCAGTACTTC
NA	NA	TRBV7-9	TRBJ2-7	CASSLPRVRSNEQYF	TGTGCCAGCAGCCTACCCAGGGTTAGGTCCAACGAGCAGTACTTC
TRBD2	NA	TRBV7-3	TRBJ2-7	CASSLGLAVNYEQYF	TGTGCCAGCAGCCTCGGACTAGCGGTCAACTACGAGCAGTACTTC
TRBD1	NA	TRBV6-5	TRBJ2-7	CASSYGTVNYEQYF	TGTGCCAGCAGTTACGGGACAGTAAATTACGAGCAGTACTTC
NA	NA	TRBV6-5	TRBJ1-1	CASSRILGTEAFF	TGTGCCAGCAGCAGAATTCTTGGCACTGAAGCTTTCTTT
NA	NA	TRBV19	TRBJ1-5	CASSTSASAIPGQPQHF	TGTGCCAGTAGTACCTCGGCTAGTGCCATACCAGGGCAGCCCCAGCATTTT
TRBD1	few	TRBV6-1	TRBJ2-7	CASCRQGSNEQYF	TGTGCCAGCTGTAGACAGGGATCAAACGAGCAGTACTTC
TRBD2	NA	TRBV29-1	TRBJ2-1	CSVEDPGTSGSNEQFF	TGCAGCGTTGAAGACCCAGGGACTAGCGGAAGCAATGAGCAGTTCTTC
NA	few	TRBV30	TRBJ2-3	CAWAYSTDTQYF	TGTGCCTGGGCGTATAGCACAGATACGCAGTATTTT
TRBD2	NA	TRBV5-1	TRBJ2-3	CASSFGLAGADTQYF	TGCGCCAGCAGCTTCGGACTAGCGGGCGCAGATACGCAGTATTTT
NA	NA	TRBV28	TRBJ2-5	CASSLTRSITPGHTNQETQYF	TGTGCCAGCAGTTTAACTCGATCCATTACTCCGGGACACACTAACCAAGAGACCCAGTACTTC
TRBD1	NA	TRBV6-1	TRBJ1-2	CASSEGTGGGYGYTF	TGTGCCAGCAGTGAAGGGACAGGGGGCGGCTATGGCTACACCTTC
TRBD2	once	TRBV11-2	TRBJ2-1	CASSPPTSGRASEQFF	TGTGCCAGCAGCCCTCCGACTAGCGGGAGGGCCAGTGAGCAGTTCTTC
NA	once	TRBV5-1	TRBJ1-1	CASSFGEGGTEAFF	TGCGCCAGCAGCTTTGGAGAAGGAGGCACTGAAGCTTTCTTT
TRBD1	NA	TRBV27	TRBJ1-1	CASRGGGTGDREAFF	TGTGCCAGCAGGGGGGGCGGGACAGGGGATCGTGAAGCTTTCTTT
NA	once	TRBV27	TRBJ2-7	CASGPTRTAGGEQYF	TGTGCCAGCGGCCCCACCAGGACGGCCGGGGGCGAGCAGTACTTC
NA	NA	TRBV9	TRBJ1-2	CASSVGIGDGYTF	TGTGCCAGCAGCGTAGGGATAGGGGATGGCTACACCTTC
TRBD1	once	TRBV7-9	TRBJ2-7	CASSSDRFSYEQYF	TGTGCCAGCAGCTCGGACAGGTTCTCCTACGAGCAGTACTTC
NA	NA	TRBV6-1	TRBJ2-1	CASSDSLGTINEQFF	TGTGCCAGCAGTGACTCGTTAGGTACTATCAATGAGCAGTTCTTC
TRBD1	NA	TRBV5-1	TRBJ1-2	CASSLDGGTGGAENYGYTF	TGCGCCAGCAGCTTGGACGGGGGGACAGGGGGCGCCGAGAACTATGGCTACACCTTC
TRBD1	NA	TRBV28	TRBJ2-7	CASSLQGAVSGEQYF	TGTGCCAGCAGTCTACAGGGGGCAGTATCGGGGGAGCAGTACTTC
NA	NA	TRBV6-5	TRBJ1-2	CASRGAGVGYTF	TGTGCCAGCAGAGGGGCAGGGGTTGGCTACACCTTC
TRBD2	NA	TRBV14	TRBJ2-7	CASSHRLGGASGSLTSYEQYF	TGTGCCAGCAGCCACCGCCTCGGGGGCGCTAGCGGGAGTTTAACTTCCTACGAGCAGTACTTC
NA	NA	TRBV27	TRBJ2-7	CASSNQASYEQYF	TGTGCCAGCAGTAACCAAGCGTCCTACGAGCAGTACTTC
TRBD1	NA	TRBV5-4	TRBJ2-2	CASSLDRGRTGELFF	TGTGCCAGCAGCCTTGACAGGGGAAGGACCGGGGAGCTGTTTTTT
NA	NA	TRBV6-5	TRBJ2-1	CASSLTGSSYNEQFF	TGTGCCAGCAGTCTTACAGGGAGCTCCTACAATGAGCAGTTCTTC
TRBD1	NA	TRBV18	TRBJ2-2	CASSPGQGASGELFF	TGTGCCAGCTCACCAGGCCAGGGGGCCTCCGGGGAGCTGTTTTTT
TRBD2	NA	TRBV7-6	TRBJ2-2	CASSSSSGYTGELFF	TGTGCCAGCAGCTCTTCTAGCGGCTACACCGGGGAGCTGTTTTTT
NA	NA	TRBV19	TRBJ1-4	CASSNNLEEKLFF	TGTGCCAGTAGTAACAATTTGGAGGAAAAACTGTTTTTT
TRBD1	NA	TRBV14	TRBJ1-1	CASSQDRGRTEAFF	TGTGCCAGCAGCCAAGACAGGGGGCGGACTGAAGCTTTCTTT
NA	NA	TRBV14	TRBJ2-7	CASSRPETYEQYF	TGTGCCAGCAGCCGTCCAGAAACCTACGAGCAGTACTTC
NA	NA	TRBV6-6	TRBJ2-5	CASSYRAGSPVETQYF	TGTGCCAGCAGTTATCGGGCAGGGTCCCCTGTGGAGACCCAGTACTTC
NA	NA	TRBV14	TRBJ1-1	CASSRRGPTEAFF	TGTGCCAGCAGCCGCAGGGGACCCACTGAAGCTTTCTTT
TRBD1	NA	TRBV27	TRBJ2-2	CASSRPRDRMAPGELFF	TGTGCCAGCAGTCGACCCCGGGACAGGATGGCACCCGGGGAGCTGTTTTTT
NA	NA	TRBV7-9	TRBJ2-3	CASTPQLGSGTDTQYF	TGTGCCAGCACCCCCCAGCTGGGTAGCGGCACAGATACGCAGTATTTT
NA	NA	TRBV30	TRBJ2-3	CAWSESSTDTQYF	TGTGCCTGGAGCGAGAGCAGCACAGATACGCAGTATTTT
NA	NA	TRBV11-2	TRBJ1-4	CASSPGEKLFF	TGTGCCAGCAGCCCAGGGGAAAAACTGTTTTTT
TRBD1	NA	TRBV6-5	TRBJ2-7	CASRGTAFTYEQYF	TGTGCCAGCAGGGGGACAGCTTTTACCTACGAGCAGTACTTC
NA	few	TRBV7-9	TRBJ1-3	CASSSTPGSGNTIYF	TGTGCCAGCAGCTCTACTCCGGGCTCTGGAAACACCATATATTTT